This T cell receptor (beta chain) was found in a study of cytomegalovirus exposure and HLA in healthy donors. Broader study findings: The study designated about 180 TCR beta chains cytomegalovirus-associated.

The sample holds a few counts of this clone. Its antigen is currently unknown. A multiplex PCR was run with 60 Vbeta primers and 13 Jbeta primers. Sequenced by immunoSEQ multiplex PCR; TCRdb stores in-frame clones only, minus some. In the table there are over 100,000 clones, around 70% of which are singletons. This TCR was recovered from a man aged 25-40 years in good health and CMV-seropositive. Sequencing used PBMCs.

This CDR3 reads CASSQVAGEGYGYTF. The CDR3 DNA reads as TGCGCCAGCAGCCAAGTGGCAGGGGAAGGCTATGGCTACACCTTC. V gene TRBV4-3 combines with J gene TRBJ1-2; D possibly corresponds to TRBD1 (6 bases). The CDR3 runs to 15 residues. CDR1 is LGHNA, CDR2 YSLEER, per germline. V lost 1 base to trimming and J lost 4 bases, with 13 bases between them.